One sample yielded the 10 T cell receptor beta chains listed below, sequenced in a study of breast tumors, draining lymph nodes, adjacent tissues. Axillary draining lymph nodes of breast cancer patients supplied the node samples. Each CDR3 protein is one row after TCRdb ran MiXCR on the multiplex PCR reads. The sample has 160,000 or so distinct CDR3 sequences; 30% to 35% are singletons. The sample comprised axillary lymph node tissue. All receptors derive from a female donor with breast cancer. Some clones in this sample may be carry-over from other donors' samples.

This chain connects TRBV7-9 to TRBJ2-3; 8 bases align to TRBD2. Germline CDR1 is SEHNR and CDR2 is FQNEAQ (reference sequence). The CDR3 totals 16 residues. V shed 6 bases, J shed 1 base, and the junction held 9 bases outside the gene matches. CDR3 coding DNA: TGTGCCAGCAGAGCCTGGACGGGAGGGCGCACAGATACGCAGTATTTT. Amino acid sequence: CASRAWTGGRTDTQYF.

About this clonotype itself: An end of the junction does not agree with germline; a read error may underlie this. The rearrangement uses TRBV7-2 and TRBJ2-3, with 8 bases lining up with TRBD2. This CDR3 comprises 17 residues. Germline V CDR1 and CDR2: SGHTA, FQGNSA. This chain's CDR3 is CASGLDKTGRGTDPQYF. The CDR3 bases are TGTGCCAGCGGCTTGGACAAAACCGGGAGGGGCACAGATCCGCAGTATTTT.

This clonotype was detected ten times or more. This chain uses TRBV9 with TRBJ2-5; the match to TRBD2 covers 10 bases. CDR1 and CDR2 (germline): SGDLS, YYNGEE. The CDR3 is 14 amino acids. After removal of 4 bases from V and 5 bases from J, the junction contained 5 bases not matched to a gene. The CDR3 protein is CASSTSGTSETQYF. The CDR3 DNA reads TGTGCCAGCAGCACTAGCGGGACTTCGGAGACCCAGTACTTC.

The CDR3, as DNA: TGTGCCAGCGCGGGCCCTAGCTCCTACGAGCAGTACTTC. Amino acids: CASAGPSSYEQYF. The rearrangement links TRBV28 to TRBJ2-7, with D possibly TRBD2 on 5 matching bases. Germline V gene lookup returns CDR1 MDHEN and CDR2 SYDVKM. The CDR3 covers 13 residues. V was trimmed by 8 bases and J by 0 bases, leaving 11 bases between them.

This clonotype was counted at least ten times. The CDR3 here is CASSPKGGRWYTGELFF. The CDR3, as DNA: TGTGCCAGCTCACCAAAAGGGGGCCGTTGGTACACCGGGGAGCTGTTTTTT. The genes are TRBV18 and TRBJ2-2, with 7 bases identical to TRBD1. Germline CDR1 is KGHSH and CDR2 is LQKENI. The length of the CDR3 is 17 residues. J lost 3 bases, V lost 2 bases, and 9 bases had no gene match. The whole variable domain, filled in from reference TRBV18 and TRBJ2-2, reads NAGVMQNPRHLVRRRGQEARLRCSPMKGHSHVYWYRQLPEEGLKFMVYLQKENIIDESGMPKERFSAEFPKEGPSILRIQQVVRGDSAAYFCASSPKGGRWYTGELFFGEGSRLTVL.

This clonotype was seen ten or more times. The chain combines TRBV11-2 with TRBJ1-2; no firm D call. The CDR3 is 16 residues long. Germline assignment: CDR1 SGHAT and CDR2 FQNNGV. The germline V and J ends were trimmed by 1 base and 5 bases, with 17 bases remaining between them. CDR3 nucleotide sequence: TGTGCCAGCAGCTTAGGAGGCGTGTTTATGGCTTATGGCTACACCTTC. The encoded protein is CASSLGGVFMAYGYTF.

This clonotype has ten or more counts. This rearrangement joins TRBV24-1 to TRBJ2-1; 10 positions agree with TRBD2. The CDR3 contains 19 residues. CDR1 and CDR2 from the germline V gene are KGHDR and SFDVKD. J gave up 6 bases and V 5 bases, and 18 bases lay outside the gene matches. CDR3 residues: CATSALRGPSGSKGNEQFF. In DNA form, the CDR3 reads TGTGCCACCAGTGCTCTCAGGGGGCCTAGCGGGAGTAAAGGCAATGAGCAGTTCTTC.

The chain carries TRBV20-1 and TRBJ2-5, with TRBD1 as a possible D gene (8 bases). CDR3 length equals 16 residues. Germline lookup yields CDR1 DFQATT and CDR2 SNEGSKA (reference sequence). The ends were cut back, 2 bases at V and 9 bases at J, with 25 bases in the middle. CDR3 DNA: TGCAGTGCTAGATACAGGGGGGGTGCGAGCAATCAGCCCCAGTACTTC. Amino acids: CSARYRGGASNQPQYF.

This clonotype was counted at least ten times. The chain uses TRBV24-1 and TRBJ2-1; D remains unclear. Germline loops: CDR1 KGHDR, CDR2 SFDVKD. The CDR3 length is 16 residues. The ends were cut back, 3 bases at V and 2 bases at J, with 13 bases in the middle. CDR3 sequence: CATSDTPPGAYNEQFF. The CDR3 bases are TGTGCCACCAGTGATACCCCGCCCGGCGCCTACAATGAGCAGTTCTTC.

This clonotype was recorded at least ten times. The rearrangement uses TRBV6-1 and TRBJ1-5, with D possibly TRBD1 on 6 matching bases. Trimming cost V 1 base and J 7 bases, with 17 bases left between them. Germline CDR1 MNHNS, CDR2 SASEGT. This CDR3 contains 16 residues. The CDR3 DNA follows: TGTGCCAGCAGTGAAGGTCTACAGGGAGGAAGGCAGCCCCAGCATTTT. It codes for CASSEGLQGGRQPQHF.